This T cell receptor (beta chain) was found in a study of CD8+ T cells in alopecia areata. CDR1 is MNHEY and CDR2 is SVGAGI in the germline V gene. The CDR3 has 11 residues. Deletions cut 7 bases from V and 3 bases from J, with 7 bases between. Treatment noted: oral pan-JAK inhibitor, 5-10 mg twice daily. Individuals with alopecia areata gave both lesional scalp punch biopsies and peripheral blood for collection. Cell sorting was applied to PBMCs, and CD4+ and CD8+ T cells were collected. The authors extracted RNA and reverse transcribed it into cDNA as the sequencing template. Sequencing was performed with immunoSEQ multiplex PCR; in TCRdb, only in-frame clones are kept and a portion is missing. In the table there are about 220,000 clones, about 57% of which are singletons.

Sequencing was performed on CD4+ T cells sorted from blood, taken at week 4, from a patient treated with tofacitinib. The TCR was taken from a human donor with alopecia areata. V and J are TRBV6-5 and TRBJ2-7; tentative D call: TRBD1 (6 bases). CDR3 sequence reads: CASKGDYEQYF. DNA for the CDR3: TGTGCCAGCAAGGGGGACTACGAGCAGTACTTC.